This T cell receptor (beta chain) was sequenced for a study of T cells in Graves' hyperthyroidism and ophthalmopathy. V gave up 5 bases and J gave up 0 bases; unmatched junction bases: 7. This CDR3 spans 15 amino acids. There are many counts of this clonotype. TCR beta CDR3 regions were amplified from RNA. TCR CDR3 underwent first-round RT-PCR with the HTBI primer set. Via MiXCR, TCRdb re-called the multiplex PCR reads, giving one row per CDR3 protein. Among more than 650,000 distinct CDR3 sequences listed, 11% to 15% were seen once. This receptor was taken from a woman aged 18-29 years with Graves' hyperthyroidism. Input material: blood. This chain joins TRBV12-3 or TRBV12-4 and TRBJ2-7; 7 bases agree with TRBD2. CDR3 DNA: TGTGCCAGCAGTCCTTCTAGCGGAAACTCCTACGAGCAGTACTTC. Residues: CASSPSSGNSYEQYF.